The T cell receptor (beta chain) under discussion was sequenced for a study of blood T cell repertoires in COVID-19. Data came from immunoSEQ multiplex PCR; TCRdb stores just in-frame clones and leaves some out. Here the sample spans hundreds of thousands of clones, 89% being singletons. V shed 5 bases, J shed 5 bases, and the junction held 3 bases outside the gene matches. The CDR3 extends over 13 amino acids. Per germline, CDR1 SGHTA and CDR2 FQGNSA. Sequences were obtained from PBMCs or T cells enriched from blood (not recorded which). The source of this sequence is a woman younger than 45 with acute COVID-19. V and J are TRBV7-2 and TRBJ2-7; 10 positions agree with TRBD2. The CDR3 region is CASSKGLANEQYF. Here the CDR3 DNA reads TGTGCCAGCAGCAAGGGACTAGCGAACGAGCAGTACTTC.